This entry features one T cell receptor (beta chain) sequence. Its specificity is unknown. The authors made TCR beta libraries by quantitative 5'-RACE with molecular barcodes. MiXCR, applied by TCRdb to the 5' RACE reads, yields one record per CDR3 protein. The sample has under 150,000 distinct CDR3 sequences; around 15% are singletons. The sample belongs to a study of CD8 T cells in ankylosing spondylitis. Overall study results and limits: A TCR beta motif of eight or nine highly homologous variants seemed to mark ankylosing spondylitis blood. In synovial fluid and blood from reactive arthritis, some motif variants were previously reported. As reported, disease-linked clones showed significant enrichment in matched ankylosing spondylitis synovial fluid.

Germline V gives CDR1 LGHDT, CDR2 YNNKEL (reference sequence). The CDR3 sequence is 11 residues long. V was clipped by 8 bases and J by 2 bases, with 7 bases between them. The chain employs TRBV3-1 and TRBJ2-7, with no clear D. This TCR derives from a female donor with ankylosing spondylitis or in good health (not recorded which). The sample comprised blood, either unsorted or a sorted T cell fraction (not recorded which). The CDR3 reads CASGSTYEQYF. The CDR3, as DNA: TGTGCCAGCGGTTCAACCTACGAGCAGTACTTC.